These 10 T cell receptor beta chains were sequenced from one sample in a study of shared clonotypes between healthy human individuals. Some clones are missing from TCRdb's copy, which holds only in-frame ones; the method was immunoSEQ multiplex PCR. Of approximately 650,000 clones in the sample, 95% to 96% are singletons; the top ten hold roughly 0.1%. In the naive CD8 group, cells lacked CD45RO and were positively selected for CCR7, so terminally differentiated effector memory CD45RA+ cells were left out. The sequencing input was naive CD8+ T cells sorted from blood. Every receptor here comes from a woman aged 30 to 39 in good health.

Of note for this clone: The same CDR3 arises from other DNA sequences in this sample as well. This chain links TRBV27 with TRBJ2-1, with D uncertain. The CDR3 loop spans 14 amino acids. Between the trimmed V and J ends, which lost 6 bases and 0 bases, there was a span of 9 bases. CDR1 is MNHEY, CDR2 SMNVEV, per germline (reference sequence). CDR3 protein: CASSLRSSYNEQFF. CDR3 in DNA: TGTGCCAGCAGCCTCAGGAGCTCCTACAATGAGCAGTTCTTC.

The gene calls are TRBV7-9 and TRBJ2-6; D not certain. Germline CDR1 reads SEHNR; CDR2 reads FQNEAQ (reference sequence). This CDR3 contains 18 residues. Trimming left V 5 bases short and J 0 bases short, with 17 bases between. CDR3 nucleotide sequence: TGTGCCAGCAGCCTTATAGACGGAGCAAGCTCTGGGGCCAACGTCCTGACTTTC. This gives the protein CASSLIDGASSGANVLTF.

The chain couples TRBV18 to TRBJ2-1; D possibly corresponds to TRBD2 (6 bases). Germline CDR1 is KGHSH and CDR2 is LQKENI. V lost 5 bases and J 5 bases, leaving 22 bases between the germline ends. There are 17 residues in the CDR3. CDR3 residues: CASSLGLGTPSDNEQFF. DNA for the CDR3: TGTGCCAGCTCATTGGGGCTCGGGACTCCCTCTGACAATGAGCAGTTCTTC.

The chain uses TRBV12-1 and TRBJ2-6; TRBD1, as called in the table, went unchecked against the DNA. TRBV12-1 counts as a pseudogene. The CDR3 is 15 amino acids. CDR3 sequence: CASSMTREGANVLTF. CDR3 in DNA: TGTGCCAGCAGCATGACCAGGGAAGGGGCCAACGTCCTGACTTTC.

CDR3 amino acids: CASSQRPTPTNTDTQYF. CDR3 coding DNA: TGCGCCAGCAGCCAGCGGCCCACTCCAACGAACACAGATACGCAGTATTTT. V usage is TRBV4-1 and J usage is TRBJ2-3; D uncertain. V lost 3 bases, J lost 2 bases, and 18 bases lay in between. Germline CDR1 MGHRA, CDR2 YSYEKL. The CDR3 spans 17 residues.

The chain has TRBV6-4 and TRBJ1-1; the match to TRBD1 covers 7 bases. CDR1 is MRHNA, CDR2 SNTAGT, per germline. CDR3 length: 14 amino acids. Trimming removed 6 bases from V and 2 bases from J; junction bases left unmatched: 6. The CDR3: CASRQGQINTEAFF. The CDR3 DNA sequence: TGTGCCAGCAGGCAGGGACAGATCAACACTGAAGCTTTCTTT.

This rearrangement joins TRBV6-4 to TRBJ2-7; perhaps D is TRBD1 or TRBD2 (7 bases each). There are 20 residues in the CDR3. Germline values: CDR1 MRHNA, CDR2 SNTAGT. V shed 0 bases and J shed 3 bases, with 27 bases lying between them. The CDR3 is CASSDSQGGGFTEVGYEQYF. Here the CDR3 DNA reads TGTGCCAGCAGTGACTCCCAGGGAGGGGGCTTTACTGAGGTTGGCTACGAGCAGTACTTC.

The V call is TRBV13, the J call TRBJ1-1, with D unclear. Germline CDR1 and CDR2: PRHDT and FYEKMQ (reference sequence). The CDR3 covers 14 residues. V lost 3 bases, J lost 3 bases, and 11 bases lay in between. CDR3 sequence reads: CASSLNGVDTEAFF. CDR3 nucleotide sequence: TGTGCCAGCAGCTTGAACGGGGTTGACACTGAAGCTTTCTTT. The full variable domain, with the rest looked up from reference TRBV13 and TRBJ1-1, is AAGVIQSPRHLIKEKRETATLKCYPIPRHDTVYWYQQGPGQDPQFLISFYEKMQSDKGSIPDRFSAQQFSDYHSELNMSSLELGDSALYFCASSLNGVDTEAFFGQGTRLTVV.

The rearrangement uses TRBV28 and TRBJ2-3; D is ambiguous. Trimming cost V 5 bases and J 7 bases, with 7 bases left between them. This CDR3 comprises 11 residues. The V gene's germline CDR1 is MDHEN and CDR2 SYDVKM. The CDR3 sequence: CASSTGNTQYF. The CDR3 region has the DNA TGTGCCAGCAGTACGGGTAATACGCAGTATTTT.

The rearrangement joins TRBV27 to TRBJ1-5; D gene uncertain. The V gene lost 0 bases and the J gene lost 4 bases, with 7 bases spanning the gap. Per the germline V gene, CDR1 is MNHEY and CDR2 is SMNVEV (reference sequence). This CDR3 region has 14 residues. The DNA of the CDR3 is TGTGCCAGCAGTTTATCGAGAGATAATCAGCCCCAGCATTTT. Translating it yields CASSLSRDNQPQHF.